This T cell receptor (beta chain) was captured by sequencing in a study of CD8 T cells in ankylosing spondylitis. Overall study results and limits: A TCR beta motif of several highly homologous variants seemed to mark ankylosing spondylitis blood.

TCRdb reprocessed the 5' RACE reads via MiXCR and lists one record per CDR3 protein. This sample carries about 39,000 distinct CDR3 sequences, 3% to 4.5% of them seen once, and the ten largest clones take approximately 4%. On this clonotype itself: The antigen remains undetermined.

CDR1 is SGDLS and CDR2 is YYNGEE in the germline V gene. There are 13 residues in the CDR3. After removal of 6 bases from V and 8 bases from J, the junction contained 7 bases not matched to a gene. Sample: blood, either unsorted or a sorted T cell fraction (not recorded which). The sequence was collected from a female donor with ankylosing spondylitis or in good health (not recorded which). The V and J genes are TRBV9 and TRBJ2-1, with TRBD2 matching over 8 bases. The chain's CDR3 is CASKRGGGDEQFF. The CDR3 coding sequence is TGTGCCAGCAAACGGGGGGGCGGGGATGAGCAGTTCTTC.